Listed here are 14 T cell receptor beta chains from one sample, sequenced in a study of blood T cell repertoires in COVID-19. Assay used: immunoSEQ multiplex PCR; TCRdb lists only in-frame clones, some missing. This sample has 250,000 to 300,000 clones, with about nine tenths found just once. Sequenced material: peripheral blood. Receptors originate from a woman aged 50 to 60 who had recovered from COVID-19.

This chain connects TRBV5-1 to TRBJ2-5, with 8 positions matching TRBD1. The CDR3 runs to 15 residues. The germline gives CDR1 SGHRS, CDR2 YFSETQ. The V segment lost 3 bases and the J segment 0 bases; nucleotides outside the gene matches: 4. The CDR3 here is CASSWSDRDQETQYF. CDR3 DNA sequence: TGCGCCAGCAGCTGGTCGGACAGGGACCAAGAGACCCAGTACTTC.

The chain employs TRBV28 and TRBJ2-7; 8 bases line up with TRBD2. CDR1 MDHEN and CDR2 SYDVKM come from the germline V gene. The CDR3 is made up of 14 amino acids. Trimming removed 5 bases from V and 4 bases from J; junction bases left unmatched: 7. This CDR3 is CASSHSGNPYEQYF. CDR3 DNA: TGTGCCAGCAGTCATAGCGGGAATCCGTACGAGCAGTACTTC.

The CDR3 loop reads CASRGTSGVYNEQFF. The CDR3 nucleotides read TGTGCCAGCAGGGGGACTAGCGGGGTTTACAATGAGCAGTTCTTC. The chain recombines TRBV2 with TRBJ2-1, with 13 bases matching TRBD2. J was trimmed by 4 bases and V by 6 bases; bases with no gene match: 3. This CDR3 has 15 residues. Per germline, CDR1 SNHLY and CDR2 FYNNEI.

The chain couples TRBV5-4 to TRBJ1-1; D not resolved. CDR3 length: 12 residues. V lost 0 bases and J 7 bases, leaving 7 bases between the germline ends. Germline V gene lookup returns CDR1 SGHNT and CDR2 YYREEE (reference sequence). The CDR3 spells CASSLGQVEAFF. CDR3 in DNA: TGTGCCAGCAGCTTGGGGCAGGTTGAAGCTTTCTTT.

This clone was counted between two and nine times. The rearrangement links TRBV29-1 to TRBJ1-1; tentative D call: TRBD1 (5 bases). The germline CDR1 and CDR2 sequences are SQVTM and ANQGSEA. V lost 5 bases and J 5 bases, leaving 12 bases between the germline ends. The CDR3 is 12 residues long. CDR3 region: CSVQGGGTEAFF. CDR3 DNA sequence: TGCAGCGTTCAGGGAGGAGGGACTGAAGCTTTCTTT. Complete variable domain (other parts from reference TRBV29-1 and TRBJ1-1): SAVISQKPSRDICQRGTSLTIQCQVDSQVTMMFWYRQQPGQSLTLIATANQGSEATYESGFVIDKFPISRPNLTFSTLTVSNMSPEDSSIYLCSVQGGGTEAFFGQGTRLTVV.

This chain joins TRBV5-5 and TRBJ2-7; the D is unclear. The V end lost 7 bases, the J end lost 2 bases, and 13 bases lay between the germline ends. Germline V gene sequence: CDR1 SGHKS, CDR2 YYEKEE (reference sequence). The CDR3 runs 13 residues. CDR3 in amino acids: CASGRDITYEQYF. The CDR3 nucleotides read TGTGCCAGCGGAAGAGACATTACCTACGAGCAGTACTTC. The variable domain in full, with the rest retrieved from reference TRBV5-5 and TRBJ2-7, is DAGVTQSPTHLIKTRGQQVTLRCSPISGHKSVSWYQQVLGQGPQFIFQYYEKEERGRGNFPDRFSARQFPNYSSELNVNALLLGDSALYLCASGRDITYEQYFGPGTRLTVT.

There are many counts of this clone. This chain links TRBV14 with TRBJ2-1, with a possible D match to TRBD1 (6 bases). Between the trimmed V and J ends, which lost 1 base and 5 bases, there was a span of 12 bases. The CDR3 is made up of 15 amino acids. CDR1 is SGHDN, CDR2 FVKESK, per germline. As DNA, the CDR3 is TGTGCCAGCAGCCAAGCGGCAGGGGCAAACAATGAGCAGTTCTTC. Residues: CASSQAAGANNEQFF.

This CDR3 is CASSLVRSSYNEQFF. In nucleotides, the CDR3 is TGCGCCAGCAGCTTGGTGAGAAGCTCCTACAATGAGCAGTTCTTC. This chain connects TRBV5-1 to TRBJ2-1; D call uncertain. CDR1 is SGHRS and CDR2 is YFSETQ in the germline V gene. The V gene lost 0 bases and the J gene lost 0 bases, with 7 bases spanning the gap. This CDR3 spans 15 amino acids.

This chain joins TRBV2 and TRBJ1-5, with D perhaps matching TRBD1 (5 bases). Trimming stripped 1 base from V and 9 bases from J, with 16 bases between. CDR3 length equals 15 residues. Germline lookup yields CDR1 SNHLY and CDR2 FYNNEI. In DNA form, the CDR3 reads TGTGCCAGCAGTGAAGATGAGCAGGGCTGGCTGCCCCAGCATTTT. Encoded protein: CASSEDEQGWLPQHF.

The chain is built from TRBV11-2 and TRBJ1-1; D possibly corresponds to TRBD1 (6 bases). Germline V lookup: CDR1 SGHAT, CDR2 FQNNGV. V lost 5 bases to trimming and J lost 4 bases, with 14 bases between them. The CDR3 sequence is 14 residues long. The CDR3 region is CASSVVGRGTEAFF. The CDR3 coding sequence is TGTGCCAGCAGCGTGGTTGGCAGGGGCACTGAAGCTTTCTTT.

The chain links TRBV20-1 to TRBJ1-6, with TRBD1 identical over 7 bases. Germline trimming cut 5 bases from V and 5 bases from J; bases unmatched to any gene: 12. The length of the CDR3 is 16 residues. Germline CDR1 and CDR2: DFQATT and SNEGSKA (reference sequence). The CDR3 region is CSARAQGDSNNSPLHF. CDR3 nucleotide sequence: TGCAGTGCTCGTGCTCAGGGGGACAGCAATAATTCACCCCTCCACTTT.

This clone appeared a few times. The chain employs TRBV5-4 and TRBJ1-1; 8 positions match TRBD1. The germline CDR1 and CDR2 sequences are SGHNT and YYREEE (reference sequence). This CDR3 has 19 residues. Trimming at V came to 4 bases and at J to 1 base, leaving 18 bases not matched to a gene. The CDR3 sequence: CASSRDRTIPFRPNTEAFF. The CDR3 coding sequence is TGTGCCAGCAGCAGGGACAGGACAATCCCCTTTCGGCCGAACACTGAAGCTTTCTTT.

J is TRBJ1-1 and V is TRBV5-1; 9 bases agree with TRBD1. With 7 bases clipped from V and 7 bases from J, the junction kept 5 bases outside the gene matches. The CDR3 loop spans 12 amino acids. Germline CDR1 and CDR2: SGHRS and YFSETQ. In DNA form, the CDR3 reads TGCGCCAGCGGATGGACAGGGGATGAAGCTTTCTTT. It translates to CASGWTGDEAFF.

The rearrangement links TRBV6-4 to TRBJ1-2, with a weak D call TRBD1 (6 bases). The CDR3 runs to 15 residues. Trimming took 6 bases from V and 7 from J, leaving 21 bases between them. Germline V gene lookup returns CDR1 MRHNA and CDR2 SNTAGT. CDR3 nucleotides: TGTGCCAGCAGATCGGACAGAGTTAAACCCGCTGGCTACACCTTC. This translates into CASRSDRVKPAGYTF.